One and the same sample provided the 16 T cell receptor beta chains below, sequenced in a study of brain metastases from non-small cell lung cancer (dated by TCRdb to 2018 to 2020). The library came from the immunoSEQ multiplex PCR assay. TCRdb holds this immuneACCESS table with in-frame rearrangements only. Some clones are missing; in checked studies, unresolved V genes explain under half, and the rest has no known cause. For this sample the table gives roughly 8,300 clones, of which approximately 80% were detected only once. The ten top clones hold roughly 4.1% of the sample. Input material: primary lung tumor tissue. The label giving this sample's cell subset or site can be read as: primary lung tumor paired with brain metastasis. These TCRs come from a donor at least 40 years old with non-small cell lung cancer.

The V gene is TRBV18, the J gene TRBJ1-1, with 7 bases that match TRBD1. Germline trimming cut 0 bases from V and 1 base from J; bases unmatched to any gene: 5. This CDR3 contains 16 residues. Germline CDR1 is KGHSH and CDR2 is LQKENI. The CDR3 is CASSPPGTERNTEAFF. The CDR3 DNA sequence: TGTGCCAGCTCACCACCCGGGACAGAGCGGAACACTGAAGCTTTCTTT.

A note on this clone: Other DNA variants within this sample encode the same CDR3. The chain uses TRBV11-3 and TRBJ2-2; D perhaps matches TRBD2 (5 bases). This CDR3 has 13 amino acids. V was trimmed by 2 bases and J by 6 bases, leaving 7 bases between them. Germline lookup yields CDR1 SGHNT and CDR2 YENEEA. The CDR3 loop is CASSLRDPGELFF. CDR3 sequence (DNA): TGTGCCAGCAGCTTACGGGATCCCGGGGAGCTGTTTTTT.

This clone was seen more than once but under ten times. This sequence joins TRBV7-2 and TRBJ2-5; no definite D call. The germline CDR1 and CDR2 sequences are SGHTA and FQGNSA. This CDR3 contains 15 residues. Between the trimmed V and J ends, which lost 3 bases and 0 bases, there was a span of 11 bases. CDR3: CASSLPQTYQETQYF. The CDR3 DNA is TGTGCCAGCAGCTTGCCCCAAACGTACCAAGAGACCCAGTACTTC.

This clone appeared a single time. The rearrangement uses TRBV5-6 and TRBJ2-7; D gene ambiguous. Germline CDR1 SGHDT, CDR2 YYEEEE. The ends were cut back, 2 bases at V and 5 bases at J, with 14 bases in the middle. The CDR3 length is 14 residues. This CDR3 reads CASSLVQTVNEQYF. The CDR3 nucleotides read TGTGCCAGCAGCTTAGTCCAGACGGTCAACGAGCAGTACTTC. The variable domain in full, with the rest retrieved from reference TRBV5-6 and TRBJ2-7, is DAGVTQSPTHLIKTRGQQVTLRCSPKSGHDTVSWYQQALGQGPQFIFQYYEEEERQRGNFPDRFSGHQFPNYSSELNVNALLLGDSALYLCASSLVQTVNEQYFGPGTRLTVT.

The chain joins TRBV7-9 to TRBJ1-4, with TRBD1 matching 9 bases. This CDR3 has 15 amino acids. V lost 2 bases, J lost 12 bases, and 10 bases stayed unmatched. Germline CDR1 SEHNR, CDR2 FQNEAQ (reference sequence). CDR3 sequence: CASSLLGTGIVELFF. The CDR3 DNA sequence: TGTGCCAGCAGCTTATTGGGGACAGGGATTGTAGAACTGTTTTTT.

The chain carries TRBV2 and TRBJ1-1; no firm D call. There are 14 residues in the CDR3. V was clipped by 4 bases and J by 5 bases, with 14 bases between them. CDR1 SNHLY and CDR2 FYNNEI come from the germline V gene. The CDR3 nucleotides are TGTGCCAGCAGTGGAACCGGGGTTGAAACTGAAGCTTTCTTT. Encoded protein: CASSGTGVETEAFF.

The CDR3 loop is CASSSGEGTEAFF. CDR3 sequence (DNA): TGCGCCAGCAGCTCAGGGGAAGGCACTGAAGCTTTCTTT. This chain links TRBV5-1 with TRBJ1-1, with D possibly being TRBD1 (6 bases). The CDR3 extends over 13 amino acids. The V end lost 3 bases, the J end lost 4 bases, and 10 bases lay between the germline ends. CDR1 and CDR2 from the germline V gene are SGHRS and YFSETQ.

The rearrangement links TRBV28 to TRBJ1-5; TRBD1 matches at 7 bases. The length of the CDR3 is 15 residues. The germline V gene encodes CDR1 MDHEN and CDR2 SYDVKM. V was clipped by 6 bases and J by 10 bases; unmatched bases: 15. The CDR3 loop is CASRSPNRGGQPQHF. The CDR3 region has the DNA TGTGCCAGCAGGAGCCCGAACAGGGGAGGACAACCCCAGCATTTT.

V is TRBV19 and J is TRBJ1-2; no definite D call. In germline, CDR1 is LNHDA, CDR2 SQIVND (reference sequence). V lost 3 bases, J lost 8 bases, and 16 bases lay in between. There are 14 residues in the CDR3. The CDR3 reads CASSIVGLSGGYTF. Written as DNA, the CDR3 is TGTGCCAGTAGTATTGTAGGTCTCTCGGGAGGCTACACCTTC.

This sequence joins TRBV5-6 and TRBJ1-2; D might be TRBD1 (5 bases). Germline-derived CDR1 and CDR2 are SGHDT and YYEEEE. The CDR3 has 15 residues. V lost 3 bases and J 8 bases, leaving 20 bases between the germline ends. The CDR3 spells CASSYLPGRWGGYTF. The DNA of the CDR3 is TGTGCCAGCAGCTATCTTCCCGGCAGGTGGGGCGGCTACACCTTC.

The chain carries TRBV12-3 or TRBV12-4 and TRBJ1-1; D gene uncertain. Trimming removed 7 bases from V and 3 bases from J, with 12 bases in between. This CDR3 spans 13 amino acids. The CDR3 bases are TGTGCCAGCACCCTTAACCTAGACACTGAAGCTTTCTTT. Residues: CASTLNLDTEAFF.

Regarding this clone: Other nucleotide sequences from this sample produce the same CDR3. The V call is TRBV16, the J call TRBJ1-2; maybe TRBD1 (6 bases). The ends were cut back, 1 base at V and 5 bases at J, with 20 bases in the middle. Germline V gene sequence: CDR1 KGHSY, CDR2 FQNENV. CDR3 length equals 17 residues. The CDR3 is CASSQFLTGAPPYGYTF. The CDR3 coding sequence is TGTGCCAGCAGCCAATTTCTGACGGGGGCCCCACCTTATGGCTACACCTTC.

This chain uses TRBV6-2 or TRBV6-3 with TRBJ2-3, with unresolved D. Trimming removed 2 bases from V and 4 bases from J, with 4 bases in between. The CDR3 covers 12 residues. Per germline, CDR1 MNHEY and CDR2 SVGEGT. The CDR3 loop is CASSYGPDTQYF. In DNA form, the CDR3 reads TGTGCCAGCAGTTACGGGCCAGATACGCAGTATTTT.

In its sample, this clone was seen once. This chain links TRBV11-1 with TRBJ2-7, with D uncertain. The germline CDR1 and CDR2 sequences are SGHAT and FQDESV (reference sequence). V was cut by 2 bases and J by 4 bases, with 6 bases left in between. The CDR3 consists of 12 residues. The CDR3 region has the DNA TGTGCCAGCAGCTTACTGCAGTACGAGCAGTACTTC. It translates to CASSLLQYEQYF.

The CDR3 region has the DNA TGTGCCAGCAGCCGCGGACAGGGTTATGAGCTCTTTAACACTGAAGCTTTCTTT. Translation: CASSRGQGYELFNTEAFF. This chain uses TRBV5-5 with TRBJ1-1, with 8 bases that match TRBD1. Germline assignment: CDR1 SGHKS and CDR2 YYEKEE (reference sequence). V shed 4 bases and J 2 bases; nucleotides not matched to a gene: 16. The CDR3 has 18 residues.

This chain links TRBV5-4 with TRBJ2-1; D possibly corresponds to TRBD1 (6 bases). The V gene's germline CDR1 is SGHNT and CDR2 YYREEE (reference sequence). The CDR3 covers 14 residues. Trimming left V 4 bases short and J 5 bases short, with 13 bases between. CDR3 nucleotides: TGTGCCAGCAGCGGCGGACAGAAAGACAATGAGCAGTTCTTC. This sequence encodes CASSGGQKDNEQFF.